The rows below give T cell receptor beta chains drawn from one sample of a study of T cell repertoires in cytomegalovirus infection. TCRdb re-called the reads with MiXCR, one entry per CDR3 protein. The sample shows some 500,000 distinct CDR3 sequences, 35% to 50% of them seen only once. These receptors have no known antigen. Specimen: cultured PBMCs, collected from culture after CMV antigen stimulation. These receptors were collected from a human donor in good health (CMV status not recorded). Some clones in this sample may be carry-over from other donors' samples. CDR3s include the opening cysteine and the closing phenylalanine or tryptophan. A D gene is named only where the DNA matches it firmly. Size tells how often a clone was seen (once, few, many) or the class of an expanded clone, and some rows leave it out.

J gene: TRBJ2-2
D gene: TRBD2
V gene: TRBV20-1
clone size: few
CDR3 DNA: TGCAGTGCCGTGGTTTACAGCGGGAGGGGTAAACCCGGGGAGCTGTTTTTT
CDR3 protein: CSAVVYSGRGKPGELFF

J gene: TRBJ2-1
D gene: TRBD2
V gene: TRBV19
clone size: few
CDR3 DNA: TGTGCCAGTAGGCCACTAGCGGTCTCCTACAATGAGCAGTTCTTC
CDR3 protein: CASRPLAVSYNEQFF

J gene: TRBJ2-7
D gene: NA
V gene: TRBV7-2
clone size: NA
CDR3 DNA: TGTGCCAGCAGCCTCACGGGTGGCTTAAGCTCCTACGAGCAGTACTTC
CDR3 protein: CASSLTGGLSSYEQYF

J gene: TRBJ1-1
D gene: NA
V gene: TRBV20-1
clone size: few
CDR3 DNA: TGCAGTGCTAGGCCCCCCATGGGGAGGGAGGAAGCTTTCTTT
CDR3 protein: CSARPPMGREEAFF

J gene: TRBJ2-1
D gene: TRBD2
V gene: TRBV6-8
clone size: NA
CDR3 DNA: TGTGCCAGCAGTTACTCCTTGCGGGAGGTTTACAATGAGCAGTTCTTC
CDR3 protein: CASSYSLREVYNEQFF

J gene: TRBJ2-5
D gene: TRBD1
V gene: TRBV25-1
clone size: NA
CDR3 DNA: TGTGCCAGCAGTGGAGAACAGGGGGCGCAAGGAGAGACCCAGTACTTC
CDR3 protein: CASSGEQGAQGETQYF

J gene: TRBJ2-5
D gene: NA
V gene: TRBV29-1
clone size: NA
CDR3 DNA: TGCAGCGTAATCGACTCGTACCAAGAGACCCAGTACTTC
CDR3 protein: CSVIDSYQETQYF

J gene: TRBJ2-3
D gene: NA
V gene: TRBV20-1
clone size: NA
CDR3 DNA: TGCAGTGCTAGAGAGGAGTCAGGGGTGGATACGCAGTATTTT
CDR3 protein: CSAREESGVDTQYF

J gene: TRBJ2-6
D gene: TRBD2
V gene: TRBV2
clone size: NA
CDR3 DNA: TGTGCCAGGGGGGGGGGAACTGGGGCCAACGTCCTGACTTTC
CDR3 protein: CARGGGTGANVLTF

J gene: TRBJ2-5
D gene: NA
V gene: TRBV10-3
clone size: few
CDR3 DNA: TGTGCACGAAGTGGCATACTCCAAGAGACCCAGTACTTC
CDR3 protein: CARSGILQETQYF

J gene: TRBJ1-1
D gene: NA
V gene: TRBV7-6
clone size: NA
CDR3 DNA: TGTGCCAGCAGCTTAGTCGAATCTGACTCTTTCTTT
CDR3 protein: CASSLVESDSFF

J gene: TRBJ2-5
D gene: NA
V gene: TRBV19
clone size: many
CDR3 DNA: TGTGCCAGCAGCATAAGAGAGACCCAGTACTTC
CDR3 protein: CASSIRETQYF

J gene: TRBJ2-5
D gene: TRBD2
V gene: TRBV12-3/TRBV12-4
clone size: NA
CDR3 DNA: TGTGCCAGCAGTCCGCTACTAGCGGGGGGGAAAGAGACCCAGTACTTC
CDR3 protein: CASSPLLAGGKETQYF

J gene: TRBJ1-5
D gene: NA
V gene: TRBV6-1
clone size: few
CDR3 DNA: TGTGCCAGCAGTGAAGTATGGGTCGGCAATCAGCCCCAGCATTTT
CDR3 protein: CASSEVWVGNQPQHF

J gene: TRBJ2-1
D gene: NA
V gene: TRBV6-6
clone size: NA
CDR3 DNA: TGTGCCAGCAGGAAGGGAAGCGCGGATACTAGTTACAATGAGCAGTTCTTC
CDR3 protein: CASRKGSADTSYNEQFF

J gene: TRBJ2-5
D gene: NA
V gene: TRBV6-1
clone size: NA
CDR3 DNA: TGTGCCAGCAGTGAAGTAGGGGCCGGATTGACCCAGTACTTC
CDR3 protein: CASSEVGAGLTQYF

J gene: TRBJ2-7
D gene: NA
V gene: TRBV7-3
clone size: NA
CDR3 DNA: TGTGCCAGCAGTTTTGACACTACAGGCTACGAGCAGTACTTC
CDR3 protein: CASSFDTTGYEQYF

J gene: TRBJ2-1
D gene: NA
V gene: TRBV20-1
clone size: NA
CDR3 DNA: TGCAGTGCTAGATCCAAGGCACCCGAGAATTTTTACAATGAGCAGTTCTTC
CDR3 protein: CSARSKAPENFYNEQFF

J gene: TRBJ2-7
D gene: NA
V gene: TRBV7-2
clone size: many
CDR3 DNA: TGTGCCAGCAGTTTAGTCTCCTACGAGCAGTACTTC
CDR3 protein: CASSLVSYEQYF

J gene: TRBJ2-7
D gene: NA
V gene: TRBV5-1
clone size: NA
CDR3 DNA: TGCGCCAGCAGCTTCGAACAGCCCTACGAGCAGTACTTC
CDR3 protein: CASSFEQPYEQYF

J gene: TRBJ2-7
D gene: NA
V gene: TRBV6-6
clone size: NA
CDR3 DNA: TGTGCCAGCAACAATTATGGGGAGCGGTACGAGCAGTACTTC
CDR3 protein: CASNNYGERYEQYF

J gene: TRBJ1-1
D gene: NA
V gene: TRBV12-3/TRBV12-4
clone size: NA
CDR3 DNA: TGTGCCAGCAGTACCAACCTCATCCGGACGGCTTTCTTT
CDR3 protein: CASSTNLIRTAFF

J gene: TRBJ2-5
D gene: NA
V gene: TRBV24-1
clone size: NA
CDR3 DNA: TGTGCCACCAGTGGAGGTGGGTCGGGAGAGACCCAGTACTTC
CDR3 protein: CATSGGGSGETQYF

J gene: TRBJ1-5
D gene: TRBD1
V gene: TRBV28
clone size: NA
CDR3 DNA: TGTGCCAGCAGTCCCCCGAACAGGGGTGACCAGCCCCAGCATTTT
CDR3 protein: CASSPPNRGDQPQHF

J gene: TRBJ2-3
D gene: NA
V gene: TRBV11-3
clone size: NA
CDR3 DNA: TGTGCCAGCAGCGCCTTTTACGGGGACACAGATACGCAGTATTTT
CDR3 protein: CASSAFYGDTDTQYF

J gene: TRBJ1-1
D gene: NA
V gene: TRBV18
clone size: NA
CDR3 DNA: TGTGCCAGCTCACCACCAGACAGCATGAACACTGAAGCTTTCTTT
CDR3 protein: CASSPPDSMNTEAFF

J gene: TRBJ2-7
D gene: NA
V gene: TRBV5-4
clone size: few
CDR3 DNA: TGTGCCAGCAGCTTGGTGGGATCCACCCCGTACTTC
CDR3 protein: CASSLVGSTPYF

J gene: TRBJ1-5
D gene: NA
V gene: TRBV6-1
clone size: many
CDR3 DNA: TGTGCCAGCAGGACGGATCAGGGATACAATCAGCCCCAGCATTTT
CDR3 protein: CASRTDQGYNQPQHF